Listed below are T cell receptor beta chains from one sample, sequenced in a study of T-cell reconstitution after alpha-beta-depleted transplantation in children. TCRdb redid the calling of the PCR reads with MiXCR, one entry per CDR3 protein. The sample yields approximately 350,000 distinct CDR3 sequences, 15% to 20% seen once. The sample consisted of PBMCs, mostly from graft donor cells, taken 360 days after TCRalphabeta/CD19-depleted stem cell transplant. The receptors come from a male patient between 2 and 15 years old who had a stem cell transplant for acute lymphoblastic leukemia, so the T cells may come from the graft donor. Both conserved end residues are part of each CDR3. Each record gives: J gene, D gene, V gene, clone size, CDR3 DNA, CDR3 protein. D genes are given only for firm matches. The size of a clone is reported for some rows only, either as once, few or many, or as a class for expanded clones.

TRBJ2-3 | TRBD2 | TRBV20-1 | few | TGCAGTGCTAGAGTTCTCGGGAGGGTTGAGGCAGATACGCAGTATTTT | CSARVLGRVEADTQYF
TRBJ1-2 | TRBD1 | TRBV6-5 | few | TGTGCCAGCAGTTGGGACAGGAACTATGGCTACACCTTC | CASSWDRNYGYTF
TRBJ2-3 | NA | TRBV7-2 | NA | TGTGCCAGCAGCTTCGGCCGCCCCCGACGGATTCAAGATACGCAGTATTTT | CASSFGRPRRIQDTQYF
TRBJ2-2 | TRBD2 | TRBV6-1 | NA | TGTGCCAGCAGATTGGGAGGGTTGGACACCGGGGAGCTGTTTTTT | CASRLGGLDTGELFF
TRBJ2-1 | TRBD2 | TRBV12-3/TRBV12-4 | few | TGTGCCAGCCACCGGGGACTAGCGGGAGGGCTGGGTGAGCAGTTCTTC | CASHRGLAGGLGEQFF
TRBJ1-4 | NA | TRBV29-1 | few | TGCAGCGTTGGTGACAGCAACTCTAATGAAAAACTGTTTTTT | CSVGDSNSNEKLFF
TRBJ1-4 | NA | TRBV12-3/TRBV12-4 | many | TGTGCCAGCAGATCCGACAGCCCAGAAGATGTTAATGAAAAACTGTTTTTT | CASRSDSPEDVNEKLFF
TRBJ2-3 | TRBD1 | TRBV5-1 | once | TGCGCCAGCAGCTTGTGGGACAGGGAGGATACGCAGTATTTT | CASSLWDREDTQYF
TRBJ2-2 | NA | TRBV6-1 | NA | TGTGCCAGCAGGTCGACCGTCACCGGGGAGCTGTTTTTT | CASRSTVTGELFF
TRBJ2-2 | NA | TRBV4-3 | many | TGCGCCAGCAGCCAAGATTTCAGGGAGATCGCGAACACCGGGGAGCTGTTTTTT | CASSQDFREIANTGELFF
TRBJ2-7 | NA | TRBV10-2 | NA | TGCGCCAGCAGTGGACCCCAAGGAGGCTCCTACGAGCAGTACTTC | CASSGPQGGSYEQYF
TRBJ1-2 | NA | TRBV7-8 | NA | TGTGCCAGCAGCCCACACCTTAACTATGGCTACACCTTC | CASSPHLNYGYTF
TRBJ2-2 | NA | TRBV4-1 | NA | TGCGCCAGCAGCATGCCTGGAAACACCGGGGAGCTGTTTTTT | CASSMPGNTGELFF
TRBJ2-4 | TRBD2 | TRBV24-1 | few | TGTGCCACCAGTGACCTCATAGCGGGACCCCGCCAGAACATTCAGTACTTC | CATSDLIAGPRQNIQYF
TRBJ1-1 | NA | TRBV7-3 | NA | TGTGCCAGCAGCCCTAGTTCGGTGAACACTGAAGCTTTCTTT | CASSPSSVNTEAFF
TRBJ2-7 | TRBD2 | TRBV9 | NA | TGTGCCAGCGGCGGAGTGGGGGGGTTGGGCGAGCAGTACTTC | CASGGVGGLGEQYF
TRBJ2-7 | NA | TRBV2 | NA | TGTGCCAGCAGTGGGGTGCAGGGGGGCTACGAGCAGTACTTC | CASSGVQGGYEQYF
TRBJ2-1 | NA | TRBV27 | few | TGTGCCAGCAGTTTACCGCATCACAATGAGCAGTTCTTC | CASSLPHHNEQFF
TRBJ1-1 | NA | TRBV5-1 | NA | TGCGCCAGCAGCTTGGGGGACTGGAATGGGAACACTGAAGCTTTCTTT | CASSLGDWNGNTEAFF
TRBJ2-5 | NA | TRBV6-5 | NA | TGTGCCAGCAGTTACCAGGGTAGGGAGACCCAGTACTTC | CASSYQGRETQYF
TRBJ2-7 | TRBD2 | TRBV4-2 | NA | TGTGCCAGCAGCCGGGACTACGGGTACGAGCAGTACTTC | CASSRDYGYEQYF
TRBJ2-1 | TRBD2 | TRBV13 | many | TGTGCCAGCAGCTCATCCTGGACTAGCGGCTACAATGAGCAGTTCTTC | CASSSSWTSGYNEQFF
TRBJ2-3 | NA | TRBV12-3/TRBV12-4 | NA | TGTGCCAGCAGTTTTAGGATAGCGGAGGCCACAGATACGCAGTATTTT | CASSFRIAEATDTQYF